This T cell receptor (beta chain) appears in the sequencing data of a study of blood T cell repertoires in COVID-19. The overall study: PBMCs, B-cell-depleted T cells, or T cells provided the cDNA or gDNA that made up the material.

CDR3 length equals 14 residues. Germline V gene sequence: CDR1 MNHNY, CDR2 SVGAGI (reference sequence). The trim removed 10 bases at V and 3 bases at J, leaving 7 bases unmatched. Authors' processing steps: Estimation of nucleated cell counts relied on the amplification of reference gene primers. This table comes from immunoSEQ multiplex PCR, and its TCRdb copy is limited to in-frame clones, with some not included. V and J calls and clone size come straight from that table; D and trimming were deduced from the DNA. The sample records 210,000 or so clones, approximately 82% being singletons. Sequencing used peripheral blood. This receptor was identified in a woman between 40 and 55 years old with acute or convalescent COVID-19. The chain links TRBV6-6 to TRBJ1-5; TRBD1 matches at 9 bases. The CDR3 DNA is TGTGCCACCCTAAGGGACAGGGCCAATCAGCCCCAGCATTTT. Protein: CATLRDRANQPQHF.